This passage covers 14 T cell receptor beta chains from one sample sequenced in a study of blood T cell repertoires in COVID-19 (dated by TCRdb to the early 2020s). The library was built by means of the immunoSEQ multiplex PCR assay. The table was pulled from immuneACCESS by TCRdb, which kept in-frame rearrangements only. Such tables lose some clones; where checked, under half of the loss comes from unresolved V genes, and the rest has no known cause. The sample profile shows about 190,000 clones; about 88% of them were found once. The ten largest clones add up to 6.2% of the sample. The sample taken for sequencing was peripheral blood. These receptors came from a woman in her thirties or forties who had recovered from COVID-19.

This chain connects TRBV19 to TRBJ1-4, with TRBD1 identical over 7 bases. Unmatched junction bases numbered 5, after V lost 6 bases and J lost 7 bases. CDR3 length equals 13 residues. CDR1 is LNHDA, CDR2 SQIVND, per germline (reference sequence). The CDR3 DNA reads TGTGCCAGTAGAGGACAGGAAGGTGAAAAACTGTTTTTT. This sequence encodes CASRGQEGEKLFF.

The chain employs TRBV12-3 or TRBV12-4 and TRBJ2-1; TRBD2 is a possible D gene (7 bases). The CDR3 contains 12 residues. The V and J ends lost 5 bases and 12 bases respectively, with 14 bases between them. The CDR3 reads CASSPRGRGQFF. The CDR3 nucleotides are TGTGCCAGCAGTCCAAGGGGGAGGGGGCAGTTCTTC.

The chain joins TRBV5-8 to TRBJ2-6; 8 bases are shared with TRBD2. The CDR3 runs 17 residues. Germline V lookup: CDR1 SGHTS, CDR2 YDEGEE. With 0 bases clipped from V and 3 bases from J, the junction kept 5 bases outside the gene matches. CDR3 loop: CASSLVSGTSGANVLTF. CDR3 coding DNA: TGTGCCAGCAGCTTGGTTAGCGGGACGAGTGGGGCCAACGTCCTGACTTTC.

J is TRBJ2-1 and V is TRBV27; D may be TRBD2 (6 bases). Germline lookup yields CDR1 MNHEY and CDR2 SMNVEV (reference sequence). CDR3 length: 15 residues. With 3 bases removed from V and 6 bases from J, the gap between germline ends came to 15 bases. CDR3 sequence reads: CASSFGRLSGNEQFF. CDR3 coding DNA: TGTGCCAGCAGTTTTGGGAGGCTGTCGGGCAATGAGCAGTTCTTC.

This sequence joins TRBV25-1 and TRBJ1-4; perhaps TRBD1 as D (5 bases). Germline assignment: CDR1 MGHDK and CDR2 SYGVNS. Trimming cost V 3 bases and J 5 bases, with 16 bases left between them. The length of the CDR3 is 16 residues. CDR3 DNA: TGTGCCAGCAGTGACGGGGGGGTGGCAGGGAATGAAAAACTGTTTTTT. Protein: CASSDGGVAGNEKLFF.

The gene calls are TRBV28 and TRBJ1-4, with D perhaps TRBD1 (5 bases). CDR1 is MDHEN and CDR2 is SYDVKM in the germline V gene. V gave up 7 bases and J gave up 5 bases, with 14 bases separating them. This CDR3 comprises 14 residues. The CDR3 here is CASTQTVPNEKLFF. In nucleotides, the CDR3 is TGTGCCAGCACCCAGACAGTACCAAATGAAAAACTGTTTTTT.

The chain links TRBV6-5 to TRBJ2-3; TRBD2 might be the D (5 bases). CDR1 and CDR2 (germline): MNHEY, SVGAGI. Trimming cost V 2 bases and J 3 bases, with 12 bases left between them. CDR3 length equals 15 residues. The CDR3 reads CASSYGWRRTDTQYF. The CDR3 DNA is TGTGCCAGCAGTTACGGTTGGAGGAGAACAGATACGCAGTATTTT.

Here the CDR3 DNA reads TGTGCCAGCAGCCTCGCCGGGTTCCCTGAGTTCTTC. This translates into CASSLAGFPEFF. The V gene is TRBV11-2, the J gene TRBJ2-1; unclear D gene. The CDR3 contains 12 residues. Per the germline V gene, CDR1 is SGHAT and CDR2 is FQNNGV. Between the trimmed V and J ends, which lost 5 bases and 14 bases, there was a span of 16 bases.

This clone was found once. V and J are TRBV27 and TRBJ1-2; D is unresolved. Trimming took off 0 bases at V and 5 bases at J, with 7 bases between the two ends. The CDR3 totals 13 residues. The germline V gene encodes CDR1 MNHEY and CDR2 SMNVEV (reference sequence). The DNA of the CDR3 is TGTGCCAGCAGTTTATCCGGAGGGTATGGCTACACCTTC. Translation: CASSLSGGYGYTF.

The chain recombines TRBV15 with TRBJ1-1, with 8 bases that match TRBD1. Germline V gives CDR1 LNHNV, CDR2 YYDKDF (reference sequence). This CDR3 region has 17 residues. With 0 bases clipped from V and 1 base from J, the junction kept 7 bases outside the gene matches. The CDR3 DNA is TGTGCCACCAGCAGAGAAGGGAAGACAGGGGCGAACACTGAAGCTTTCTTT. As protein: CATSREGKTGANTEAFF.

The CDR3 spells CASSLSGLAEGEQYF. In DNA form, the CDR3 reads TGTGCCAGCAGTTTATCGGGACTAGCGGAGGGGGAGCAGTACTTC. This chain links TRBV27 with TRBJ2-7, with 11 bases that match TRBD2. Germline V gives CDR1 MNHEY, CDR2 SMNVEV (reference sequence). The CDR3 contains 15 residues. V gave up 0 bases and J gave up 7 bases; unmatched junction bases: 5.

The genes are TRBV14 and TRBJ2-1; D is possibly TRBD1 (6 bases). In germline, CDR1 is SGHDN, CDR2 FVKESK. This CDR3 has 16 residues. V dropped 3 bases and J dropped 2 bases, with 14 bases sitting between them. CDR3 sequence reads: CASSHLRGTTYNEQFF. CDR3 sequence (DNA): TGTGCCAGCAGCCATTTAAGGGGGACCACCTACAATGAGCAGTTCTTC.

V gene TRBV7-2 combines with J gene TRBJ2-3; no reliable D call. The CDR3 has 16 residues. From germline, CDR1 is SGHTA and CDR2 FQGNSA. Deletions cut 1 base from V and 12 bases from J, with 23 bases between. CDR3 coding DNA: TGTGCCAGCAGCTTAGAGGTTCGAATAGCTTCGATCCCCCAGTATTTT. It encodes CASSLEVRIASIPQYF.

The rearrangement uses TRBV29-1 and TRBJ2-5, with unresolved D. The CDR3 consists of 12 residues. V was shortened by 3 bases and J by 5 bases, with 10 bases between the two germline ends. Germline-derived CDR1 and CDR2 are SQVTM and ANQGSEA. DNA for the CDR3: TGCAGCGTTGACCTTATGAGGGAGACCCAGTACTTC. Translating it yields CSVDLMRETQYF. The full variable domain, with the rest looked up from reference TRBV29-1 and TRBJ2-5, is SAVISQKPSRDICQRGTSLTIQCQVDSQVTMMFWYRQQPGQSLTLIATANQGSEATYESGFVIDKFPISRPNLTFSTLTVSNMSPEDSSIYLCSVDLMRETQYFGPGTRLLVL.